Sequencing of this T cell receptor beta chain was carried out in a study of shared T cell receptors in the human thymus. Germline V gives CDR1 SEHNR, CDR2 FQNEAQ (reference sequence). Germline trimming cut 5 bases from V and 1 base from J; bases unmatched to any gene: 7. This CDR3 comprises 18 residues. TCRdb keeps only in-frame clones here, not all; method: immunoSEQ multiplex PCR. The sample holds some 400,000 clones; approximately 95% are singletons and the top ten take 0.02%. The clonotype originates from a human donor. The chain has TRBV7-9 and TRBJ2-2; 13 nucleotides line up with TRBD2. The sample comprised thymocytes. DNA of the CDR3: TGTGCCAGCAGCCAGGGACTAGCGGGGATAGAGAACACCGGGGAGCTGTTTTTT. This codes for CASSQGLAGIENTGELFF.